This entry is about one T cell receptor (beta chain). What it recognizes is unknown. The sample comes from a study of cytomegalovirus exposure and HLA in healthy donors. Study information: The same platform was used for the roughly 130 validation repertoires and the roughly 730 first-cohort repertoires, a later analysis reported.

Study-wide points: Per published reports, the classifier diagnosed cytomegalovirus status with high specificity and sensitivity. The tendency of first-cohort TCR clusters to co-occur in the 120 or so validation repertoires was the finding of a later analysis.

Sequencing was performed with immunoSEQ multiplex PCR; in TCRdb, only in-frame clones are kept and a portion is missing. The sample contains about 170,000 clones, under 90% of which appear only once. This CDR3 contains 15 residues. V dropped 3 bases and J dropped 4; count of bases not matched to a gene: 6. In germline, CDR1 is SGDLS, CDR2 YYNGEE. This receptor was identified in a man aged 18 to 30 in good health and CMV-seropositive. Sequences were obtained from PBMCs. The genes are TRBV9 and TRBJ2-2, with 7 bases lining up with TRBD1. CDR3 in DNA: TGTGCCAGCAGCGAGGGGGCAGGGGCCACCGGGGAGCTGTTTTTT. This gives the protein CASSEGAGATGELFF. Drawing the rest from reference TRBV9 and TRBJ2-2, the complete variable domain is DSGVTQTPKHLITATGQRVTLRCSPRSGDLSVYWYQQSLDQGLQFLIQYYNGEERAKGNILERFSAQQFPDLHSELNLSSLELGDSALYFCASSEGAGATGELFFGEGSRLTVL.